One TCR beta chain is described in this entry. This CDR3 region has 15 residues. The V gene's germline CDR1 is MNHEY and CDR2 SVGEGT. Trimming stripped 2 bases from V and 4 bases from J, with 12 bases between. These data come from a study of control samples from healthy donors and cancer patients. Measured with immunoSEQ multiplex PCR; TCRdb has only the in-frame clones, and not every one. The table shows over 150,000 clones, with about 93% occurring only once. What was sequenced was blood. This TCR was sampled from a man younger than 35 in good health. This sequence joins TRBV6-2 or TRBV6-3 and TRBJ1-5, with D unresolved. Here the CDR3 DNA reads TGTGCCAGCAGTTACGCGGCAGACGGGAATCAGCCCCAGCATTTT. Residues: CASSYAADGNQPQHF.